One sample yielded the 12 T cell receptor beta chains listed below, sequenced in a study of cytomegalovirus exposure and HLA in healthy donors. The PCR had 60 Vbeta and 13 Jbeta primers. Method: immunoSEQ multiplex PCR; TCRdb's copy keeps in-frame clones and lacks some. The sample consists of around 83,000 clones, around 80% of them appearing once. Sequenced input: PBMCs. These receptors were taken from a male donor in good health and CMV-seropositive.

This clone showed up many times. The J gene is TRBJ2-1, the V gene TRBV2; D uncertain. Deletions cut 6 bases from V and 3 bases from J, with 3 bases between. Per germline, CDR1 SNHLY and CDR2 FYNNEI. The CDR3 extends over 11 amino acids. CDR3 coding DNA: TGTGCCAGCAGACACTACAATGAGCAGTTCTTC. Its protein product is CASRHYNEQFF.

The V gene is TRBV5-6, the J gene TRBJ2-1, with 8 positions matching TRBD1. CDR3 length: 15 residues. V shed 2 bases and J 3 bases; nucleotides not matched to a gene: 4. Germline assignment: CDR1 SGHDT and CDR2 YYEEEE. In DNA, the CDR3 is TGTGCCAGCAGCTTCTCAGGGGGCTACTACAATGAGCAGTTCTTC. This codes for CASSFSGGYYNEQFF.

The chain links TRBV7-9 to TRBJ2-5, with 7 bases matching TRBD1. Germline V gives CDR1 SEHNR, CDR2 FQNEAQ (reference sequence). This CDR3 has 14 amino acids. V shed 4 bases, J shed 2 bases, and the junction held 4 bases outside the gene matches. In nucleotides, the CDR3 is TGTGCCAGCAGCTCGGGACAGTCACAAGAGACCCAGTACTTC. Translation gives CASSSGQSQETQYF.

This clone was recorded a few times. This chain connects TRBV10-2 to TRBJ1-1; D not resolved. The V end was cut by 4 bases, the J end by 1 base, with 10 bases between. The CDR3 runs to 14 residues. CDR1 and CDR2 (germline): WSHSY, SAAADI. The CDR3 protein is CASSVAGANTEAFF. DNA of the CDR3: TGCGCCAGCAGTGTTGCGGGAGCGAACACTGAAGCTTTCTTT.

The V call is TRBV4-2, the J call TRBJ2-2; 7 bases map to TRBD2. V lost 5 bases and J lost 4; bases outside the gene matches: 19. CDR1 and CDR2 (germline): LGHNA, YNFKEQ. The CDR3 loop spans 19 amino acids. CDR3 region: CASSFLTGGWSSGTGELFF. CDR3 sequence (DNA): TGTGCCAGCAGCTTTCTAACGGGAGGATGGTCATCGGGCACCGGGGAGCTGTTTTTT.

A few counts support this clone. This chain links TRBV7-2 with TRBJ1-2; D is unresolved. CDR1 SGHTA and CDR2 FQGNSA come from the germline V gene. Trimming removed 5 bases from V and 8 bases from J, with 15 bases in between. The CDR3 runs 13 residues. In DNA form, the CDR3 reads TGTGCCAGCAGCCGACAACTCGCGGGAGGCTACACCTTC. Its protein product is CASSRQLAGGYTF.

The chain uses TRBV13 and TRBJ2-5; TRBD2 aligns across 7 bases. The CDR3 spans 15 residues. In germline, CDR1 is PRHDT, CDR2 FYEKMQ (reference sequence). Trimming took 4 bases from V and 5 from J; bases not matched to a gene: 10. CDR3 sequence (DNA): TGTGCCAGCAGCTGGGGAGGGAACAATCAGGAGACCCAGTACTTC. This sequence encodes CASSWGGNNQETQYF.

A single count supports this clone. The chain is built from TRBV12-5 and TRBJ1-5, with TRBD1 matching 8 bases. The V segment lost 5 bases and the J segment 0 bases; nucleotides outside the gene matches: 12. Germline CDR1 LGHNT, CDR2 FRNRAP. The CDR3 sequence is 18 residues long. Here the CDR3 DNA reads TGTGCTAGTGGTCCGTCGACAGGGGCGTTTAATAGCAATCAGCCCCAGCATTTT. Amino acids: CASGPSTGAFNSNQPQHF.

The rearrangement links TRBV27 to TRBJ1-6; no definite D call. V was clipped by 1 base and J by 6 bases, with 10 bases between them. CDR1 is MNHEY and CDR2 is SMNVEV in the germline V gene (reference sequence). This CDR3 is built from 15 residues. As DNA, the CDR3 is TGTGCCAGCAGTTTATTTGGGAGTGCTAATTCACCCCTCCACTTT. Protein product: CASSLFGSANSPLHF.

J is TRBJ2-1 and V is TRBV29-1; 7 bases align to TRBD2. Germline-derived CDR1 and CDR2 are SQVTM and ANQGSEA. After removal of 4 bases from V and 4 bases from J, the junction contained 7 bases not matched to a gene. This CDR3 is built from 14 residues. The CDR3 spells CSVGRAGRYNEQFF. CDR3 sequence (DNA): TGCAGCGTTGGGAGAGCGGGACGGTACAATGAGCAGTTCTTC.

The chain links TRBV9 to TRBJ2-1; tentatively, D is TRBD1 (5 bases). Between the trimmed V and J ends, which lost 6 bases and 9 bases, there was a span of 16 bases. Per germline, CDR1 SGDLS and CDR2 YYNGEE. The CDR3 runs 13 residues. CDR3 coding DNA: TGTGCCAGCACCTCTAGATGGGGCACTGAGCAGTTCTTC. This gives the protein CASTSRWGTEQFF.

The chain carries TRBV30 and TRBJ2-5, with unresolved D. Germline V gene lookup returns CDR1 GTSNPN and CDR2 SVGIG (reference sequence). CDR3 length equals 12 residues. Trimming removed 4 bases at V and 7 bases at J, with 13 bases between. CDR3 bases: TGTGCCTGGAACGGAGATTATGGGACCCAGTACTTC. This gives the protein CAWNGDYGTQYF.